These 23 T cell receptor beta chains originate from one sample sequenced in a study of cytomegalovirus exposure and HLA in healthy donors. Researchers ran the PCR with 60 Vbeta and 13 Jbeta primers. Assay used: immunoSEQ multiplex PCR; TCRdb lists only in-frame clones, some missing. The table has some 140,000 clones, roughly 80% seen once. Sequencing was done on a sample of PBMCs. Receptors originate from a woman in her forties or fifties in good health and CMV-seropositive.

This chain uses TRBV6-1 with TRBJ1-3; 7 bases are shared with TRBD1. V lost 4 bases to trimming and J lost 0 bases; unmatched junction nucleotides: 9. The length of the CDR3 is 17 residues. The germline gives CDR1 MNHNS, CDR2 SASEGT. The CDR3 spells CASSGYRGEISGNTIYF. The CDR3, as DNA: TGTGCCAGCAGTGGATACAGGGGCGAGATCTCTGGAAACACCATATATTTT.

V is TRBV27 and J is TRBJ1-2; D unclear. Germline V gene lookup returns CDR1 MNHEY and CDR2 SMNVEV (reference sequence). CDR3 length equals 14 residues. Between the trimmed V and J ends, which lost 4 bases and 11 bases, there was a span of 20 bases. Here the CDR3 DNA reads TGTGCCAGCAGTTCAATACTGGGAGCTAATATATACACCTTC. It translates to CASSSILGANIYTF.

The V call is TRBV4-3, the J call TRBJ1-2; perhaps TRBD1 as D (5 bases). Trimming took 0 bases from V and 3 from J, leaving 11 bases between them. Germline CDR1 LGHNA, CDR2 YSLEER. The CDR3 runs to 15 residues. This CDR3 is CASSQEAGSHYGYTF. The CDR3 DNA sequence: TGCGCCAGCAGCCAAGAGGCAGGGTCCCACTATGGCTACACCTTC.

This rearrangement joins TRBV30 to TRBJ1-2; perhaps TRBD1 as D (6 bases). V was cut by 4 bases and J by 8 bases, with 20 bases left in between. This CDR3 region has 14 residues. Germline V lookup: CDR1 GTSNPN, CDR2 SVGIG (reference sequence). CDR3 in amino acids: CAWMSPTGNPGYTF. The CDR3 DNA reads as TGTGCCTGGATGAGCCCGACAGGAAACCCGGGCTACACCTTC.

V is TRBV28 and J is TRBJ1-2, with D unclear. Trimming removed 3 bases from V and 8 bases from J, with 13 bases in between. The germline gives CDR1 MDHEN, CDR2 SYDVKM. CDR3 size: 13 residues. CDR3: CASSLAIPGGYTF. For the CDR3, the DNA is TGTGCCAGCAGTTTGGCCATCCCGGGGGGCTACACCTTC.

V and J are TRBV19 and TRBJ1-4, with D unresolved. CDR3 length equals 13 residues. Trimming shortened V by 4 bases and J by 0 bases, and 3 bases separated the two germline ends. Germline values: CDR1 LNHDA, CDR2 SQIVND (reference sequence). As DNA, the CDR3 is TGTGCCAGTAGTAGAGCAACTAATGAAAAACTGTTTTTT. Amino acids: CASSRATNEKLFF.

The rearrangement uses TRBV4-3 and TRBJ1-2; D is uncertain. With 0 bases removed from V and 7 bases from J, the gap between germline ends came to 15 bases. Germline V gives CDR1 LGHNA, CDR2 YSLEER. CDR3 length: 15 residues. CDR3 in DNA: TGCGCCAGCAGCCAAGAAGGCAGGACTTTGAGTGGCTACACCTTC. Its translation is CASSQEGRTLSGYTF.

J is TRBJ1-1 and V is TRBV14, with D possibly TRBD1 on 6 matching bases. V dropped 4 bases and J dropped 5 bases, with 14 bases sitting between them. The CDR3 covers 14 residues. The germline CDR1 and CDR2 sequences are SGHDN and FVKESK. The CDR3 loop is CASSREQGITEAFF. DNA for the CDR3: TGTGCCAGCAGCCGAGAACAGGGAATTACTGAAGCTTTCTTT.

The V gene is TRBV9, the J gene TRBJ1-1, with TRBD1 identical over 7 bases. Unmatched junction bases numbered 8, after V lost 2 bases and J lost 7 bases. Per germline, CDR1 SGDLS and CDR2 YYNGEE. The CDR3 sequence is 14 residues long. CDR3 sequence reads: CASSVGTVGFEAFF. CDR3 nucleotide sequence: TGTGCCAGCAGCGTTGGGACAGTAGGCTTTGAAGCTTTCTTT. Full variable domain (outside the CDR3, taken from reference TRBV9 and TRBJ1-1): DSGVTQTPKHLITATGQRVTLRCSPRSGDLSVYWYQQSLDQGLQFLIQYYNGEERAKGNILERFSAQQFPDLHSELNLSSLELGDSALYFCASSVGTVGFEAFFGQGTRLTVV.

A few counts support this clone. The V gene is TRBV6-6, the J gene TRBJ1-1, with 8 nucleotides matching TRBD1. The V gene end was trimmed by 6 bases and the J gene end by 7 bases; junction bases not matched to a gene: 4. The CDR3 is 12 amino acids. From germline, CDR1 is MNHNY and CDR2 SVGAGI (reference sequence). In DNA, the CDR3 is TGTGCCAGCAGGCAGGGGGCGGGTGAAGCTTTCTTT. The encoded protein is CASRQGAGEAFF.

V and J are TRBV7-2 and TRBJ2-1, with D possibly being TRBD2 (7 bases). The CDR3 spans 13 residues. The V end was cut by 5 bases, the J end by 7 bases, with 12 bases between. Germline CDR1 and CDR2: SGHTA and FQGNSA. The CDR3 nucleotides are TGTGCCAGCAGCAAGGAGGGGGGGAATGAGCAGTTCTTC. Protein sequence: CASSKEGGNEQFF.

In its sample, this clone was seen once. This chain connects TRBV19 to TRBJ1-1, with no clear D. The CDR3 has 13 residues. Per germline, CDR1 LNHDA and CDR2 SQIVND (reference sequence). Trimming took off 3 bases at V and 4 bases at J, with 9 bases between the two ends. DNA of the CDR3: TGTGCCAGTAGTATTTCGGGGTTCACTGAAGCTTTCTTT. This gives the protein CASSISGFTEAFF.

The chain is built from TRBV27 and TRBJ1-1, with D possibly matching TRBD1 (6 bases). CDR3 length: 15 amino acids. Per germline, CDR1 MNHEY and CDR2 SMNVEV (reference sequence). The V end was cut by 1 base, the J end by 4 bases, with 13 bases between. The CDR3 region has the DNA TGTGCCAGCAGTTTATTGGGGGGGCGCGGCACTGAAGCTTTCTTT. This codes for CASSLLGGRGTEAFF.

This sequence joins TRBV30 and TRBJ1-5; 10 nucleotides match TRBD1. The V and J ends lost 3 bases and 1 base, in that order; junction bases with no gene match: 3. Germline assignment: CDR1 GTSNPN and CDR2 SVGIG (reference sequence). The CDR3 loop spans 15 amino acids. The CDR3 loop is CAWSLDRGSNQPQHF. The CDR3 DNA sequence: TGTGCCTGGAGCTTGGACAGGGGGAGCAATCAGCCCCAGCATTTT.

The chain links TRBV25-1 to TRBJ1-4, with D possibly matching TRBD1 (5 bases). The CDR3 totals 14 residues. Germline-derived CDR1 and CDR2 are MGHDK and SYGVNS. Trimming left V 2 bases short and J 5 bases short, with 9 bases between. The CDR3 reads CASSEPAGNEKLFF. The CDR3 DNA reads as TGTGCCAGCAGTGAACCGGCAGGGAATGAAAAACTGTTTTTT. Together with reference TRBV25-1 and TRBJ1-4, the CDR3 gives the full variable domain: EADIYQTPRYLVIGTGKKITLECSQTMGHDKMYWYQQDPGMELHLIHYSYGVNSTEKGDLSSESTVSRIRTEHFPLTLESARPSHTSQYLCASSEPAGNEKLFFGSGTQLSVL.

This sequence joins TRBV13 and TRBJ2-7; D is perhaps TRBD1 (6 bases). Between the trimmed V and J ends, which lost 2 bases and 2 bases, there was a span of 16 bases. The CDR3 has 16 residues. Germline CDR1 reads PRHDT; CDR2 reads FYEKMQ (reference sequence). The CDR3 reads CASSLSTSDRPYEQYF. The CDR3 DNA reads TGTGCCAGCAGCTTAAGCACTTCGGACAGACCCTACGAGCAGTACTTC.

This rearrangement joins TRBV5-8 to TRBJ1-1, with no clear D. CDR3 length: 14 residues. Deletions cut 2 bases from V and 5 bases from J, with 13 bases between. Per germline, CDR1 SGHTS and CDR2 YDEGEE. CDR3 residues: CASSFPYTGTEAFF. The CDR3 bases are TGTGCCAGCAGCTTCCCGTACACGGGGACTGAAGCTTTCTTT.

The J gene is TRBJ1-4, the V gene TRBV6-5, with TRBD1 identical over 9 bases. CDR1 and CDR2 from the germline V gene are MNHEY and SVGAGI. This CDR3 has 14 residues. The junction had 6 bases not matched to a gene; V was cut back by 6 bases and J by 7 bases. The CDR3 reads CASSDRGWAEKLFF. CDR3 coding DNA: TGTGCCAGCAGCGACAGGGGGTGGGCTGAAAAACTGTTTTTT.

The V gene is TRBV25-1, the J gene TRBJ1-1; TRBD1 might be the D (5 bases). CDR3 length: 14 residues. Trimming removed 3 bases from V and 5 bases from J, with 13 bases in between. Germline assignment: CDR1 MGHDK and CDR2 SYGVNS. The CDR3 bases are TGTGCCAGCAGTGAGTGGGGGGAAGGTACTGAAGCTTTCTTT. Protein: CASSEWGEGTEAFF.

CDR3 DNA sequence: TGTGCCAGCAGCCAGGGCAGATACGGGGAGCTGTTTTTT. This codes for CASSQGRYGELFF. The chain employs TRBV11-1 and TRBJ2-2, with TRBD1 as a possible D gene (5 bases). Trimming stripped 5 bases from V and 7 bases from J, with 11 bases between. CDR3 length equals 13 residues. Germline assignment: CDR1 SGHAT and CDR2 FQDESV (reference sequence).

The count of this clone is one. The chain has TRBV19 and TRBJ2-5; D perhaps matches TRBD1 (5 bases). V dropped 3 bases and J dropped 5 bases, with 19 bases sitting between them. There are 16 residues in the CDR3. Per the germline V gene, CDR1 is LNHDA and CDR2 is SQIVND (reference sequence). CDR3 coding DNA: TGTGCCAGTAGTATCGCGAAGGGGCTAATAACGGAGACCCAGTACTTC. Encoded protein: CASSIAKGLITETQYF.

Written as DNA, the CDR3 is TGTGCCAGCAGGGGGACTGCCTCCTACGAGCAGTACTTC. It is translated as CASRGTASYEQYF. The chain employs TRBV7-8 and TRBJ2-7; maybe TRBD2 (6 bases). The germline V gene has CDR1 SGHVS and CDR2 FQNEAQ. This CDR3 has 13 amino acids. V was trimmed by 6 bases and J by 0 bases, leaving 9 bases between them.

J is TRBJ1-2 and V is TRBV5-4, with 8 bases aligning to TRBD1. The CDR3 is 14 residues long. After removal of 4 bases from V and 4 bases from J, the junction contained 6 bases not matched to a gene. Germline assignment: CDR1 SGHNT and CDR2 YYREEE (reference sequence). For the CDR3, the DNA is TGTGCCAGCAGCCAGGGGGCAACGGCCTATGGCTACACCTTC. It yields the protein CASSQGATAYGYTF. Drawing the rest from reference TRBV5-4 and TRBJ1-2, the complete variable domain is ETGVTQSPTHLIKTRGQQVTLRCSSQSGHNTVSWYQQALGQGPQFIFQYYREEENGRGNFPPRFSGLQFPNYSSELNVNALELDDSALYLCASSQGATAYGYTFGSGTRLTVV.